The following is a T cell receptor beta chain sequence with its context. At one end, the junction sequence differs from germline, possibly due to a read error. The data were obtained in a study of tumor and adjacent non-tumor tissue in lung cancer. Study in general: Patients comprised 12 adenocarcinoma, 2 squamous cell carcinoma and 1 small cell lung cancer. Stage I to III disease affected approximately 11 men and about 5 women aged about 31 to 80. Millions of productive TCRbeta reads were obtained per sample on average.

RNA was extracted from bulk tissue without any cell sorting. Distant lung tissue was collected more than 3 cm away from the tumor edge. The CDR3 has 15 amino acids. Germline-derived CDR1 and CDR2 are SGHAT and FQNNGV. Three rounds of nested PCR, following a modified ARM-PCR protocol, produced the TCRbeta library. TCRdb redid the calling of the multiplex PCR reads with MiXCR, one entry per CDR3 protein. Seen here are 94,000 or so distinct CDR3 sequences, around three quarters observed once, and the top ten hold about a fifth. This TCR came from a woman between 45 and 60 years old with non-small cell lung cancer. What was sequenced was distant non-tumor lung tissue. The chain employs TRBV11-2 and TRBJ2-3; TRBD2 matches 8 bases. Here the CDR3 reads CASSHDRTSTDTQYF. DNA for the CDR3: TGTGCCAGCAGTCATGACAGGACTAGCACAGATACACAGTATTTT.